The next 3 T cell receptor beta chains were all read from a single sample in a study of cytomegalovirus exposure and HLA in healthy donors. 60 Vbeta and 13 Jbeta primers were used in PCR. The data were produced by immunoSEQ multiplex PCR, yet TCRdb's version contains in-frame clones alone and is incomplete. The profile shows fewer than 80,000 clones, around 75% of them singletons. Sequencing input: PBMCs. All receptors derive from a woman in her 40s in good health and CMV-seropositive.

This clone was detected a few times. This chain uses TRBV5-6 with TRBJ2-3, with TRBD2 matching 9 bases. The CDR3 covers 14 residues. Germline V CDR1 and CDR2: SGHDT, YYEEEE. The V gene end was trimmed by 4 bases and the J gene end by 7 bases; junction bases not matched to a gene: 7. CDR3 region: CASSREAGGNTQYF. The CDR3 DNA reads as TGTGCCAGCAGCCGGGAAGCGGGGGGCAATACGCAGTATTTT. Full variable domain (rest looked up from reference TRBV5-6 and TRBJ2-3): DAGVTQSPTHLIKTRGQQVTLRCSPKSGHDTVSWYQQALGQGPQFIFQYYEEEERQRGNFPDRFSGHQFPNYSSELNVNALLLGDSALYLCASSREAGGNTQYFGPGTRLTVL.

This chain joins TRBV4-3 and TRBJ1-2, with TRBD1 identical over 9 bases. CDR3 size: 17 residues. Germline values: CDR1 LGHNA, CDR2 YSLEER. The junction had 9 bases not matched to a gene; V was cut back by 2 bases and J by 2 bases. CDR3 sequence (DNA): TGCGCCAGCAGCCAAAGTCCTCGGGACAGGGCGAACTATGGCTACACCTTC. Its protein product is CASSQSPRDRANYGYTF.

In its sample, this clone was seen a few times. The genes are TRBV11-2 and TRBJ2-1; weak D call: TRBD1 (6 bases). The CDR3 consists of 11 residues. V lost 6 bases and J 12 bases, leaving 12 bases between the germline ends. CDR1 SGHAT and CDR2 FQNNGV come from the germline V gene. CDR3 nucleotide sequence: TGTGCCAGCAGTTCCGGGACAAGGCAGTTCTTC. Translated, it gives CASSSGTRQFF.